This T cell receptor (beta chain) comes out of a study of CD8 T cells in Susac syndrome. A few counts support this clonotype. Reverse transcription used about 0.45 to 1 ug RNA and random hexamers. One entry per CDR3 protein results from TCRdb running MiXCR on the immunoSEQ multiplex PCR reads. The sample includes some 110,000 distinct CDR3 sequences, more than 80% of them seen just once. The CDR3 extends over 13 amino acids. V lost 6 bases and J lost 8; bases outside the gene matches: 6. The germline gives CDR1 MNHEY, CDR2 SVGEGT. This receptor was obtained from a human donor with multiple sclerosis. The V and J genes are TRBV6-2 or TRBV6-3 and TRBJ2-1; 8 bases are shared with TRBD2. What was sequenced was CD8+ T cells from PBMCs. The CDR3 DNA is TGTGCCAGCAGCCCAGCGGGAGACGATGAGCAGTTCTTC. Protein product: CASSPAGDDEQFF.